Listed below are T cell receptor beta chains from one sample, sequenced in a study of T cell responses to AZD1222 COVID-19 vaccine. Generated by immunoSEQ multiplex PCR, the TCRdb table keeps only in-frame clones and is missing some. The repertoire holds roughly 190,000 clones, with 91% as singletons. Here the sequenced sample was peripheral blood, taken 28 days after the second AZD1222 dose. These receptors all stem from an adult who received the AZD1222 COVID-19 vaccine. CDR3s include the opening cysteine and the closing phenylalanine or tryptophan. Fields, in order: D gene, V gene, clone size, J gene, CDR3 protein, CDR3 DNA. The D gene is left open where the match is weak. Rows may omit the clone size; those that give it use once, few, many or a size class.

>NA|TRBV7-9|NA|TRBJ1-4
CASSLPRGEKLFF
TGTGCCAGCAGCTTACCTCGCGGAGAAAAACTGTTTTTT
>NA|TRBV18|NA|TRBJ2-7
CASSPRAGPYEQYF
TGTGCCAGCTCACCGCGGGCCGGGCCCTACGAGCAGTACTTC
>NA|TRBV12-2|NA|TRBJ1-3
CASRLAPPLQGAVGNTIYF
TGTGCAAGTCGCTTAGCTCCCCCCCTACAGGGGGCGGTCGGAAACACCATATATTTT
>NA|TRBV7-2|NA|TRBJ2-5
CASSLVYRALGQETQYF
TGTGCCAGCAGCTTAGTATATAGGGCCTTGGGGCAAGAGACCCAGTACTTC
>TRBD1|TRBV9|once|TRBJ1-2
CASSVGQGRYGYTF
TGTGCCAGCAGCGTAGGACAGGGGCGGTATGGCTACACCTTC
>NA|TRBV24-1|NA|TRBJ1-1
CATSDFRNTEAFF
TGTGCCACCAGTGATTTTCGGAACACTGAAGCTTTCTTT
>NA|TRBV11-1|NA|TRBJ2-2
CASLSGPNTGELFF
TGTGCCAGCCTATCCGGCCCGAACACCGGGGAGCTGTTTTTT
>NA|TRBV20-1|NA|TRBJ2-7
CSASTSYEQYF
TGCAGTGCTAGCACATCCTACGAGCAGTACTTC
>NA|TRBV19|NA|TRBJ2-3
CASSSLPAGLVSTDTQYF
TGTGCCAGTAGTTCCCTCCCCGCAGGTCTGGTTAGCACAGATACGCAGTATTTT
>NA|TRBV6-5|NA|TRBJ2-7
CASSSTSPTSDEQYF
TGTGCCAGCAGTTCCACCTCCCCGACTAGTGACGAGCAGTACTTC
>TRBD1|TRBV7-9|NA|TRBJ1-1
CASSTGTGGYLNTEAFF
TGTGCCAGCAGCACAGGGACAGGGGGCTACCTTAACACTGAAGCTTTCTTT
>TRBD1|TRBV7-2|few|TRBJ1-4
CASSLVGRGLEKLFF
TGTGCCAGCAGCTTAGTGGGCAGGGGGCTTGAAAAACTGTTTTTT
>TRBD2|TRBV7-3|NA|TRBJ2-5
CASSLLAGWETQYF
TGTGCCAGCAGCTTACTAGCGGGATGGGAGACCCAGTACTTC
>NA|TRBV5-1|NA|TRBJ2-7
CASSLDRLGREQYF
TGCGCCAGCAGCTTGGACAGACTAGGTCGCGAGCAGTACTTC
>NA|TRBV11-2|NA|TRBJ1-2
CASRSTDELHHRTF
TGTGCCAGCAGATCAACGGACGAACTCCATCACCGCACCTTC
>NA|TRBV3-1/TRBV3-2|NA|TRBJ1-2
CASSPTWTRSYTF
TGTGCCAGCAGCCCAACCTGGACAAGGAGCTACACCTTC
>NA|TRBV3-1/TRBV3-2|NA|TRBJ1-2
CASSQQGQPRYTF
TGTGCCAGCAGCCAACAGGGGCAACCTCGCTACACCTTC
>TRBD1|TRBV7-6|NA|TRBJ1-5
CASSKQGGGNQPQHF
TGTGCCAGCAGCAAACAGGGGGGAGGGAATCAGCCCCAGCATTTT
>TRBD1|TRBV5-1|NA|TRBJ2-1
CASSYVTGPSYNEQFF
TGCGCCAGCAGCTACGTGACAGGGCCCTCCTACAATGAGCAGTTCTTC
>NA|TRBV5-1|NA|TRBJ2-7
CASSDQASATYEQYF
TGCGCCAGCAGCGATCAAGCTAGCGCGACCTACGAGCAGTACTTC
>NA|TRBV6-1|NA|TRBJ1-5
CASSEALYSNQPQHF
TGTGCCAGCAGTGAAGCGCTTTATAGCAATCAGCCCCAGCATTTT
>NA|TRBV2|NA|TRBJ2-5
CASRAEPRLQETQYF
TGTGCCAGCAGGGCGGAACCAAGGCTCCAAGAGACCCAGTACTTC
>NA|TRBV7-9|once|TRBJ1-4
CASSMDNPNEKLFF
TGTGCCAGCAGCATGGACAATCCCAATGAAAAACTGTTTTTT
>NA|TRBV16|NA|TRBJ1-1
CASSAGNTEAFF
TGTGCCAGCAGCGCCGGAAACACTGAAGCTTTCTTT
>TRBD2|TRBV7-2|NA|TRBJ2-1
CASSSPPKFVAGAGNEQFF
TGTGCCAGCAGCTCACCTCCGAAGTTTGTAGCGGGAGCAGGTAATGAGCAGTTCTTC
>TRBD1|TRBV13|NA|TRBJ2-2
CASSDTGEGSTGELFF
TGTGCCAGCAGCGACACAGGGGAAGGGAGCACCGGGGAGCTGTTTTTT
>NA|TRBV11-2|once|TRBJ1-6
CASSLGWDNSPLHF
TGTGCCAGCAGCTTAGGGTGGGATAATTCACCCCTCCACTTT
>NA|TRBV5-1|few|TRBJ1-4
CASSFDGTNEKLFF
TGCGCCAGCAGCTTCGATGGGACTAATGAAAAACTGTTTTTT
>TRBD1|TRBV5-4|once|TRBJ1-4
CASSSRTGGDEKLFF
TGTGCCAGCAGCTCGAGGACAGGGGGCGATGAAAAACTGTTTTTT
>TRBD2|TRBV12-3/TRBV12-4|NA|TRBJ2-5
CASRKSGGETQYF
TGTGCCAGCAGAAAAAGCGGGGGGGAGACCCAGTACTTC
>TRBD1|TRBV5-8|NA|TRBJ2-7
CASIIGDRDYEQYF
TGTGCCAGCATCATCGGGGACAGGGACTACGAGCAGTACTTC
>NA|TRBV25-1|NA|TRBJ2-2
CASSDPTANTGELFF
TGTGCCAGCAGTGATCCTACAGCGAACACCGGGGAGCTGTTTTTT
>NA|TRBV5-1|NA|TRBJ2-7
CASSEDSARNEQYF
TGCGCCAGCAGTGAGGACTCGGCCAGAAACGAGCAGTACTTC
>TRBD1|TRBV4-3|NA|TRBJ1-5
CASSQEDRGYQPQHF
TGCGCCAGCAGCCAAGAAGACAGGGGATACCAGCCCCAGCATTTT
>TRBD2|TRBV7-2|NA|TRBJ2-1
CASSLGLAEYNEQFF
TGTGCCAGCAGCTTAGGCCTAGCGGAATACAATGAGCAGTTCTTC
>NA|TRBV5-1|NA|TRBJ1-1
CASSPPGQLNTEAFF
TGCGCCAGCAGCCCTCCGGGGCAGTTGAACACTGAAGCTTTCTTT
>NA|TRBV27|NA|TRBJ2-7
CASMVGGTGLYEQYF
TGTGCCAGCATGGTGGGGGGGACAGGTCTCTACGAGCAGTACTTC
>TRBD1|TRBV28|few|TRBJ2-7
CATLEDRASYEQYF
TGTGCCACCCTCGAGGACAGGGCTTCCTACGAGCAGTACTTC
>NA|TRBV4-1|NA|TRBJ2-2
CASSLGWTGRVAGELFF
TGCGCCAGCAGCCTTGGGTGGACAGGGAGGGTTGCCGGGGAGCTGTTTTTT
>NA|TRBV19|once|TRBJ1-6
CASSRRDGNSPLHF
TGTGCCAGTAGTAGAAGGGACGGAAATTCACCCCTCCACTTT
>NA|TRBV5-3|NA|TRBJ2-7
CARSSQHDRIYEQYF
TGTGCCAGAAGCTCACAACATGACAGGATCTACGAGCAGTACTTC
>NA|TRBV7-7|NA|TRBJ1-5
CASSLGWGQPQHF
TGTGCTAGCAGCTTAGGGTGGGGTCAGCCCCAGCATTTT
>TRBD1|TRBV30|NA|TRBJ1-4
CAWGTGKYEKLFF
TGTGCCTGGGGGACAGGGAAATATGAAAAACTGTTTTTT
>TRBD1|TRBV14|NA|TRBJ1-2
CASSQGQGPGYTF
TGTGCCAGCAGCCAAGGACAGGGACCCGGCTACACCTTC
>TRBD1|TRBV7-9|NA|TRBJ2-3
CASSLVLVGTGPTDTQYF
TGTGCCAGCAGCTTAGTATTAGTAGGGACAGGGCCAACAGATACGCAGTATTTT
>NA|TRBV6-5|few|TRBJ1-4
CASSYGGAANEKLFF
TGTGCCAGCAGTTACGGAGGGGCCGCTAATGAAAAACTGTTTTTT
>NA|TRBV6-5|NA|TRBJ2-1
CASIPTGSYEQFF
TGTGCCAGCATTCCCACCGGGAGCTATGAGCAGTTCTTC
>TRBD1|TRBV6-2/TRBV6-3|NA|TRBJ2-7
CASSSGTGGSSYEQYF
TGTGCCAGCAGTTCCGGGACAGGGGGAAGCTCCTACGAGCAGTACTTC
>NA|TRBV4-3|NA|TRBJ2-7
CASSQSGSPHEQYF
TGCGCCAGCAGCCAATCAGGAAGCCCCCACGAGCAGTACTTC
>NA|TRBV6-5|once|TRBJ1-5
CASNPTGIASQPQHF
TGTGCCAGCAACCCTACAGGGATAGCCAGTCAGCCCCAGCATTTT
>TRBD1|TRBV27|NA|TRBJ2-7
CASSLPGQGRNEQYF
TGTGCCAGCAGTTTGCCGGGACAGGGTAGGAACGAGCAGTACTTC
>NA|TRBV2|NA|TRBJ2-7
CASMGYLAYEQYF
TGTGCCAGCATGGGCTATCTCGCCTACGAGCAGTACTTC
>NA|TRBV5-1|once|TRBJ1-3
CASSFGRGYGNTIYF
TGCGCCAGCAGCTTTGGACGAGGCTACGGAAACACCATATATTTT
>NA|TRBV6-5|NA|TRBJ2-4
CASTPKGGIQYF
TGTGCCAGCACCCCTAAAGGGGGCATTCAGTACTTC
>TRBD1|TRBV7-9|once|TRBJ1-1
CASSRGTGGAPEAFF
TGTGCCAGCAGCCGAGGGACAGGGGGCGCCCCTGAAGCTTTCTTT
>NA|TRBV11-2|NA|TRBJ2-7
CASSRTFGDEQYF
TGTGCCAGCAGCCGAACTTTTGGGGACGAGCAGTACTTC
>NA|TRBV5-1|NA|TRBJ1-1
CASSLAGMGYTEAFF
TGCGCCAGCAGCTTGGCCGGGATGGGCTACACTGAAGCTTTCTTT